Presented here are 10 T cell receptor beta chains from one specimen sequenced in a study of blood T cell repertoires in COVID-19. The table came from immunoSEQ multiplex PCR; TCRdb's copy has only in-frame clones and leaves some out. The sample consists of roughly 150,000 clones, about 77% of them appearing once. Sequencing used peripheral blood. The source of these receptors is a woman older than 75 with acute or convalescent COVID-19.

The J gene is TRBJ1-6, the V gene TRBV30, with D possibly matching TRBD1 (6 bases). With 5 bases removed from V and 13 bases from J, the gap between germline ends came to 15 bases. The CDR3 runs to 12 residues. Germline V CDR1 and CDR2: GTSNPN, SVGIG (reference sequence). The CDR3 DNA is TGTGCCTGGGGCCCTGAGGGGGGGCCCCTCCACTTT. Translating gives CAWGPEGGPLHF.

The V and J genes are TRBV6-5 and TRBJ1-1; no clear D gene. The CDR3 is made up of 16 amino acids. Germline V gene data show CDR1 as MNHEY and CDR2 as SVGAGI. V dropped 0 bases and J dropped 1 base, with 12 bases sitting between them. DNA of the CDR3: TGTGCCAGCAGTTACTCGTACAGTATGGGGAACACTGAAGCTTTCTTT. This encodes CASSYSYSMGNTEAFF.

The chain joins TRBV29-1 to TRBJ1-2, with a weak D call TRBD1 (5 bases). Germline V gives CDR1 SQVTM, CDR2 ANQGSEA. The CDR3 consists of 13 residues. The V end was cut by 7 bases, the J end by 6 bases, with 18 bases between. CDR3 residues: CSALDPGWNGYTF. The DNA of the CDR3 is TGCAGCGCCCTCGACCCAGGGTGGAATGGCTACACCTTC.

The CDR3: CASSSGQPGGETQYF. The CDR3 nucleotides are TGTGCCAGCAGTTCGGGACAGCCCGGAGGGGAGACCCAGTACTTC. V usage is TRBV28 and J usage is TRBJ2-5; perhaps TRBD1 as D (7 bases). Germline V gene data show CDR1 as MDHEN and CDR2 as SYDVKM. This CDR3 comprises 15 residues. The V and J ends lost 4 bases and 5 bases respectively, with 17 bases between them.

The table lists this clone with a few counts. The chain carries TRBV27 and TRBJ1-1; 12 bases map to TRBD1. This CDR3 comprises 17 residues. J lost 1 base, V lost 2 bases, and 5 bases had no gene match. Germline values: CDR1 MNHEY, CDR2 SMNVEV (reference sequence). In DNA form, the CDR3 reads TGTGCCAGCAGTTTAGGGACAGGGGGCGCGAGGAACACTGAAGCTTTCTTT. Translating gives CASSLGTGGARNTEAFF.

The chain links TRBV7-2 to TRBJ2-2, with 8 bases fitting TRBD2. Germline lookup yields CDR1 SGHTA and CDR2 FQGNSA. The CDR3 is 15 amino acids. Trimming cost V 5 bases and J 2 bases; bases outside gene matches: 4. In DNA form, the CDR3 reads TGTGCCAGCAGCGCCCGGGGGGGCAACACCGGGGAGCTGTTTTTT. It specifies CASSARGGNTGELFF.

Concerning this clone: A junction end diverges from the germline sequence, so it may reflect a read error. The J gene is TRBJ2-2, the V gene TRBV4-2, with 8 bases matching TRBD2. The CDR3 is made up of 15 amino acids. Germline V gene sequence: CDR1 LGHNA, CDR2 YNFKEQ. This CDR3 is CASSDPGLGTGKLFF. CDR3 in DNA: TGTGCCAGCAGCGACCCGGGACTAGGGACCGGGAAGCTGTTTTTT.

For the CDR3, the DNA is TGCAGTGCTAGTGATTCGGGGGGCCAACAAGAGACCCAGTACTTC. The encoded protein is CSASDSGGQQETQYF. This chain uses TRBV20-1 with TRBJ2-5; tentatively, D is TRBD2 (7 bases). V gave up 3 bases and J gave up 2 bases, with 16 bases separating them. Looked up from germline, CDR1 is DFQATT and CDR2 is SNEGSKA (reference sequence). There are 15 residues in the CDR3.

The J gene is TRBJ2-5, the V gene TRBV5-4; 7 bases align to TRBD2. There are 12 residues in the CDR3. V dropped 7 bases and J dropped 2; count of bases not matched to a gene: 2. Germline V CDR1 and CDR2: SGHNT, YYREEE (reference sequence). CDR3 in DNA: TGTGCCAGCTCGGGACTACAAGAGACCCAGTACTTC. Its protein product is CASSGLQETQYF.

The chain combines TRBV3-1 (or the pseudogene TRBV3-2) with TRBJ2-7, with 8 bases identical to TRBD1. Losses at the gene ends were 0 bases for V and 4 bases for J; bases not matched to a gene: 5. Germline V gene lookup returns CDR1 LGHDT and CDR2 YNNKEL (reference sequence). The CDR3 runs to 15 residues. CDR3 residues: CASSQEWTGNYEQYF. For the CDR3, the DNA is TGTGCCAGCAGCCAAGAATGGACAGGGAATTACGAGCAGTACTTC.